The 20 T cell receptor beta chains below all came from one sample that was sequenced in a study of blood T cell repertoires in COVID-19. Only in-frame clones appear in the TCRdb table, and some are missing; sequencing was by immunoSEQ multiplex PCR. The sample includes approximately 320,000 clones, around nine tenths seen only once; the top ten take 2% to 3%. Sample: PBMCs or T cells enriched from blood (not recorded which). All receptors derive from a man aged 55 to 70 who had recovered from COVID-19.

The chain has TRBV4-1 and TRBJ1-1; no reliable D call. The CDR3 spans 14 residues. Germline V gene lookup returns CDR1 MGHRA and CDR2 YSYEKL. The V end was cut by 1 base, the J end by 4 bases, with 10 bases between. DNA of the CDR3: TGCGCCAGCAGCCAAGCCGGGATTAGCACTGAAGCTTTCTTT. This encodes CASSQAGISTEAFF.

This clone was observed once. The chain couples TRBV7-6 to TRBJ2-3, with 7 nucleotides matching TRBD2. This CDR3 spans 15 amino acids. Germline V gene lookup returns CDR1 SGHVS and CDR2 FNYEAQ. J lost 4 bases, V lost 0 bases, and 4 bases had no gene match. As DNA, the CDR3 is TGTGCCAGCAGCTTAGCGGGAGGGCGGGCAGATACGCAGTATTTT. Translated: CASSLAGGRADTQYF.

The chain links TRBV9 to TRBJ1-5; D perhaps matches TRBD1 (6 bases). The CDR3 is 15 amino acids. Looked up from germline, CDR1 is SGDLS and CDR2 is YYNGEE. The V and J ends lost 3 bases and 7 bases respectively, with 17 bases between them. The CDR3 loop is CASSEGVLRGQPQHF. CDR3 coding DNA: TGTGCCAGCAGCGAGGGGGTTTTGAGGGGACAGCCCCAGCATTTT.

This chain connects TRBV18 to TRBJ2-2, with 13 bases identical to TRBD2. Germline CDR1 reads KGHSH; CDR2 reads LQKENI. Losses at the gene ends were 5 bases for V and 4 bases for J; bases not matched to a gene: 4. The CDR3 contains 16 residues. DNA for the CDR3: TGTGCCAGCTCATTCGGGACTAGCGGGATCACCGGGGAGCTGTTTTTT. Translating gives CASSFGTSGITGELFF.

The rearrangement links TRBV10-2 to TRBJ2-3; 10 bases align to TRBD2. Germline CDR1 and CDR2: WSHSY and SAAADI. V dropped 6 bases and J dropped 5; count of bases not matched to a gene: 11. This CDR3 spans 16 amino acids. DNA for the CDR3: TGCGCCAGCAGCCAGCTTGAGGCTAGCGGGAGAGATACGCAGTATTTT. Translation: CASSQLEASGRDTQYF.

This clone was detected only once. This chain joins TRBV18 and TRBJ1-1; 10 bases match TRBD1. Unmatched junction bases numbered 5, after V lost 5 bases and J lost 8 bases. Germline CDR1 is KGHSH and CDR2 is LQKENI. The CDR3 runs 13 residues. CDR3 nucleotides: TGTGCCAGCTCATCCCGGGACAGGGGCGAAGCTTTCTTT. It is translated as CASSSRDRGEAFF. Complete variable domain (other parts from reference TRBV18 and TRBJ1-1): NAGVMQNPRHLVRRRGQEARLRCSPMKGHSHVYWYRQLPEEGLKFMVYLQKENIIDESGMPKERFSAEFPKEGPSILRIQQVVRGDSAAYFCASSSRDRGEAFFGQGTRLTVV.

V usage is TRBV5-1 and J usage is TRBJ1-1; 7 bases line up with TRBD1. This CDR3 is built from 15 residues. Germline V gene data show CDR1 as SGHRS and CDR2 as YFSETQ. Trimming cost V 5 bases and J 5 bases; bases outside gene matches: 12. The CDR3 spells CASSTRTGGDTEAFF. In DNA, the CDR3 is TGCGCCAGCAGTACCCGGACAGGCGGTGATACTGAAGCTTTCTTT.

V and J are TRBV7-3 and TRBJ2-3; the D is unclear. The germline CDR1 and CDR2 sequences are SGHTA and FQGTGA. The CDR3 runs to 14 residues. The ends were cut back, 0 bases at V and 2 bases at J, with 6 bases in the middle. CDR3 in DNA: TGTGCCAGCAGCTTAACCGGGTCCACAGATACGCAGTATTTT. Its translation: CASSLTGSTDTQYF.

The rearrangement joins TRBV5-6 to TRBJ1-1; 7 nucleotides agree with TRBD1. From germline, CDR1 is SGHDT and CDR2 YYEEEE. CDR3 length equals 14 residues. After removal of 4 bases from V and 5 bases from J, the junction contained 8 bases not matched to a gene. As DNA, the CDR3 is TGTGCCAGCAGCCGGGACAGTATAACAACTGAAGCTTTCTTT. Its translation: CASSRDSITTEAFF.

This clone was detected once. In nucleotides, the CDR3 is TGTGCCAGCAGCTGGGCGGGGACAGAAGCTAACTATGGCTACACCTTC. Protein product: CASSWAGTEANYGYTF. V is TRBV7-2 and J is TRBJ1-2; TRBD1 matches 7 bases. CDR1 is SGHTA and CDR2 is FQGNSA in the germline V gene. The V and J ends lost 4 bases and 0 bases, in that order; junction bases with no gene match: 8. CDR3 size: 16 residues.

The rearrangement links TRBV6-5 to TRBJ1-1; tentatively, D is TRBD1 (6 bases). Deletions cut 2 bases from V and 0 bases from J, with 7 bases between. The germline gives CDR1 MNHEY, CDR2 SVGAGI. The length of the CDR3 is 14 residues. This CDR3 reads CASSYQGMNTEAFF. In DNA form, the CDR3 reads TGTGCCAGCAGTTACCAGGGGATGAACACTGAAGCTTTCTTT.

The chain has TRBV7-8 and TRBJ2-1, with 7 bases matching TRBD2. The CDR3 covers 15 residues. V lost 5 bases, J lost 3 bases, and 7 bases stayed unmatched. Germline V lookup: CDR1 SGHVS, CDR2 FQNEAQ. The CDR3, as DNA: TGTGCCAGCAGCAAATCCCGGGACTACTACAATGAGCAGTTCTTC. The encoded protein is CASSKSRDYYNEQFF.

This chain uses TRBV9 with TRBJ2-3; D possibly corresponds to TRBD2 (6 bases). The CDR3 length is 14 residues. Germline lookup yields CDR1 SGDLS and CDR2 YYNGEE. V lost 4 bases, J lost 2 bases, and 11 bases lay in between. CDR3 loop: CASSSRGDTDTQYF. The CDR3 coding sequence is TGTGCCAGCAGCTCTCGCGGGGACACAGATACGCAGTATTTT.

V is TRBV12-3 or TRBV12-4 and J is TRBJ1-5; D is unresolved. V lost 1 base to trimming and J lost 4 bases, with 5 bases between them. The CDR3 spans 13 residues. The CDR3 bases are TGTGCCAGCAGTTTAGGGGCGAATCAGCCCCAGCATTTT. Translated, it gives CASSLGANQPQHF.

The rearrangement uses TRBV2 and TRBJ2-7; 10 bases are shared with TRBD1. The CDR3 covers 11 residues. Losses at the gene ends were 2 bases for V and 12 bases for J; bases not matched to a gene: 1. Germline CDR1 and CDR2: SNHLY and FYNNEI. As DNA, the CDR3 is TGTGCCAGCAGTGAATGGACAGGGGGGTACTTC. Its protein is CASSEWTGGYF.

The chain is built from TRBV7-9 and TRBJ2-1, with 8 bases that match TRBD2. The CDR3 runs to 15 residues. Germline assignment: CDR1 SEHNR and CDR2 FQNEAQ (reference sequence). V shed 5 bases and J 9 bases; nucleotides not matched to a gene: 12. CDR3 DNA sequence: TGTGCCAGCAGCCGGGGACTAGGTGATCGGGTTGAGCAGTTCTTC. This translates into CASSRGLGDRVEQFF.

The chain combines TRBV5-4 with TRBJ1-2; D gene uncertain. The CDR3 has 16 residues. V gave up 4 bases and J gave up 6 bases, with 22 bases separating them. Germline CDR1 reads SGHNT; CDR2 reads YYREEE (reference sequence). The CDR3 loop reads CASSPPETPLGDGYTF. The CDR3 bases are TGTGCCAGCAGCCCACCCGAGACTCCACTCGGGGATGGCTACACCTTC.

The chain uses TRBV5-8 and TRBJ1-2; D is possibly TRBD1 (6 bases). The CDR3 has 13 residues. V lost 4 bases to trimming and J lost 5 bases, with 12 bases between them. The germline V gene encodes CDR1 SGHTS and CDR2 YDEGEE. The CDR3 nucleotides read TGTGCCAGCAGCGCAGTCGGGACATATGGCTACACCTTC. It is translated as CASSAVGTYGYTF.

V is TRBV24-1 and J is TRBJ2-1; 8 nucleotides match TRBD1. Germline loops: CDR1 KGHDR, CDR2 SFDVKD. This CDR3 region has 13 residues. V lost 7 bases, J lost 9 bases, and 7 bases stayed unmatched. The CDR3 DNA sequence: TGTGCCACCAGCAGACCAGGGGGCGGTGAGCAGTTCTTC. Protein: CATSRPGGGEQFF.

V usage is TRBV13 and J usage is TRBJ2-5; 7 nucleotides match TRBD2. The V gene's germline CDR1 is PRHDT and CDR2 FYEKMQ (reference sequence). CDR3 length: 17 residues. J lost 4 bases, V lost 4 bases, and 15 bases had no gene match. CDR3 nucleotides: TGTGCCAGCAGCTCCGCAAGCGCGGCTAGCGGCATAGAGACCCAGTACTTC. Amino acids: CASSSASAASGIETQYF.